This TCR beta chain comes out of a study of Graves' ophthalmopathy and Graves' hyperthyroidism listed by TCRdb under 2018. The study in broad terms: Peripheral blood samples were taken at the time of initial diagnosis, before any treatment was given. TCR beta repertoire signatures were used to distinguish Graves' ophthalmopathy from Graves' hyperthyroidism and to predict progression to ophthalmopathy. In total, some 130 blood samples were TCR-sequenced: around 42 ophthalmopathy, over 70 hyperthyroidism and some 17 hyperthyroidism-to-ophthalmopathy patients. Following sample collection, hyperthyroidism patients were given methimazole at a starting dose of 30 mg daily, and ophthalmopathy patients were given high-dose intravenous methylprednisolone. For training and testing, the roughly 93 patients in the discovery cohort were randomly divided in a 7:3 ratio. The independent validation cohort included some 19 hyperthyroidism patients plus 17 patients who later progressed from hyperthyroidism to ophthalmopathy. A discovery set of 95 to 100 patients (about 45 ophthalmopathy, some 58 stable hyperthyroidism) was enrolled to explore V-J signatures distinguishing ophthalmopathy from hyperthyroidism. In five or six hyperthyroidism patients, T-cell repertoires of thyroid tissue and blood were compared. General study outcomes and caveats: Among expanded thyroid clonotypes with frequency above 0.001, most also showed up in blood, which suggests that blood repertoires may reflect the thyroid immune response. No statistical method was used to set the sample size in advance, and the investigators knew which group each participant was assigned to. In cross-validation, the 13-signature model distinguished ophthalmopathy from stable hyperthyroidism with about 89% sensitivity and around 84% specificity, while in the test set the corresponding values were about 80% and 75%. In validation, the model predicted ophthalmopathy progression with about 71% sensitivity and 72.22% specificity; around twelve predicted patients were CT-confirmed with GO in a median of roughly 6.8 months.

In this sample, this clonotype turned up many times. There is no known antigen for this receptor. No quality values exist for individual bases; no much larger clone is one base distant. A patient counted as having stable hyperthyroidism if there was no progression to ophthalmopathy within 18 months of follow-up. Patients with hyperthyroidism were aged 18 to 65 years, had been newly diagnosed, and had a disease duration of less than 2 months. Patients with other autoimmune diseases, uncontrolled infections, pregnancy or lactation were excluded. Diagnosis relied on clinical symptoms, serum thyroxine, TRAb, thyroid ultrasound and orbital computed tomography. PBMCs were isolated from 10 ml of fresh peripheral blood by Ficoll-Paque density gradient centrifugation. Total RNA was extracted with Trizol reagent and quality-checked on an Agilent 2100 Bioanalyzer. TCR beta CDR3 regions were amplified from RNA transcripts for repertoire sequencing. The first round was an RT-PCR using HTBI primers with the Qiagen OneStep RT-PCR kit, and this first round was followed by a second-round multiplex PCR, then size selection and purification. Sequencing of the libraries was carried out on an Illumina HiSeq2000 in paired-end mode with 100 bp reads. The authors' pipeline ran thus. SOAPnuke was used for read processing, and reads with adapters, uncalled bases, a mean Phred below 15, or no exact constant-primer or identifier match were discarded. COPE v1.2.5 was used to merge the high-quality paired reads. Clonotypes were defined as unique nucleotide sequences and were aligned to IMGT TRB V, D and J references using MiTCR v1.1. The analysis was limited to V-J combinations with a frequency above 0.0001, which together covered approximately 99% of repertoires. A TCR clonal expansion and chaos score per V-J combination was defined as the ratio of F50 clonal expansion to chaos observed in the TCRdist matrix. Features were reduced by Welch's t-statistics and random forest to over 10 V-J combinations, which fed a naive Bayes classifier. The similarity between thyroid and blood repertoires was quantified using the Morisita-Horn index. TCRdb itself trimmed the public reads at Q25 with fastp, ran MiXCR and retained productive beta chains. One record per CDR3 amino acid sequence lists the most common genes and DNA. It is TCRdb's table, rather than the study itself, that gives the V and J calls and clone size. This sample comprises about 390,000 distinct CDR3 sequences, less than 20% of them detected only once. Around 7% of the sample lies in the top ten.

Counted from cysteine to phenylalanine, this CDR3 has 13 amino acids. Left in the record is the CDR3 DNA by itself, 39 bases read in frame from the first base. According to the germline V gene (reference sequence), CDR1 reads DFQATT and CDR2 reads SNEGSKA. The junction carries 17 bases between V and J, which are trimmed by 6 bases and 6 bases respectively. The chain was built from TRBV20-1 and TRBJ2-5; 8 matching bases give a weak D call of TRBD1. The specimen was peripheral blood. The TCR comes from a woman between 18 and 29 years old with stable Graves' hyperthyroidism. Donor details come from another sample of the same person, matched by shared clones. The CDR3 reads CSANGQGGKTQYF. The DNA sequence is as follows: TGCAGTGCAAACGGACAGGGAGGGAAGACCCAGTACTTC.